This T cell receptor (beta chain) was profiled in a study of response to subunit inactivated influenza vaccine. TCRdb processed the RT-PCR reads anew with MiXCR; each CDR3 protein has one entry. The table has around 490,000 distinct CDR3 sequences, less than 10% seen once. V dropped 4 bases and J dropped 4 bases, with 11 bases sitting between them. CDR1 is SGHTA and CDR2 is FQGNSA in the germline V gene. This CDR3 has 14 amino acids. This specimen was PBMCs from blood, taken about 23 months after vaccination. The TCR comes from a man aged 45-69 years who received an inactivated influenza vaccine. This chain uses TRBV7-2 with TRBJ2-1, with D possibly being TRBD1 (5 bases). The CDR3 spells CASSSGQIYNEQFF. The CDR3, as DNA: TGTGCCAGCAGCTCAGGACAAATTTACAATGAGCAGTTCTTC.